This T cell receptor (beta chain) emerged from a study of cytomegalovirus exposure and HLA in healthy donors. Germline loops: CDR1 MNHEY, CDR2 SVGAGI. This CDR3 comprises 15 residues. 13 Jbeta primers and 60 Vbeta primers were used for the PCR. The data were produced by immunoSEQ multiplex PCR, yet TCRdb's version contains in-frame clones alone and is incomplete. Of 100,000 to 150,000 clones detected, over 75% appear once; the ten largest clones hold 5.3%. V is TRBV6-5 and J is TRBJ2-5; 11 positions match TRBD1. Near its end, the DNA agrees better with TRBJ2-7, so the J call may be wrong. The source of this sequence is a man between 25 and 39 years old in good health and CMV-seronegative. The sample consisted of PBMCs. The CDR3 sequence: CASSYGTGGSYEQYF. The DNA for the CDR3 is TGTGCCAGCAGTTATGGGACAGGGGGCTCCTACGAGCAGTACTTC.